This T cell receptor (beta chain) was identified during a study of PD-1 blockade in classical Hodgkin lymphoma. Whole-study context: Intravenous delivery of nivolumab at 3 mg/kg to patients occurred every 2 weeks. General study findings and limits: Before treatment, complete responders showed about the same diversity as newly diagnosed patients. Significantly greater TCR diversity emerged by C4D1 in CD4+ cells but not CD8+ cells. At baseline, newly diagnosed patients reportedly showed less TCR diversity than healthy donors.

Time point of the sample: cycle 4 day 1 (C4D1), after five to seven weeks of nivolumab. All patients experienced relapse after autologous stem cell transplantation, and brentuximab vedotin exposure was variable. Profiled with immunoSEQ multiplex PCR; TCRdb holds only in-frame clones, not every one. The repertoire has 100,000 or so clones, less than 95% of them found once; the top ten carry approximately 2.9%. For this clone: Its antigen is as yet unknown.

This CDR3 has 17 amino acids. Germline trimming cut 6 bases from V and 0 bases from J; bases unmatched to any gene: 13. CDR1 and CDR2 from the germline V gene are LGHNA and YNFKEQ. The receptor's source is a human donor with classical Hodgkin lymphoma. The V call is TRBV4-2, the J call TRBJ2-7, with TRBD1 matching 8 bases. The material sequenced was peripheral blood mononuclear cells (PBMCs), taken before the fourth cycle of nivolumab. The CDR3 is CASSQDRATGYSYEQYF. The CDR3 DNA reads TGTGCCAGCAGTCAGGACAGGGCGACGGGCTACTCCTACGAGCAGTACTTC.